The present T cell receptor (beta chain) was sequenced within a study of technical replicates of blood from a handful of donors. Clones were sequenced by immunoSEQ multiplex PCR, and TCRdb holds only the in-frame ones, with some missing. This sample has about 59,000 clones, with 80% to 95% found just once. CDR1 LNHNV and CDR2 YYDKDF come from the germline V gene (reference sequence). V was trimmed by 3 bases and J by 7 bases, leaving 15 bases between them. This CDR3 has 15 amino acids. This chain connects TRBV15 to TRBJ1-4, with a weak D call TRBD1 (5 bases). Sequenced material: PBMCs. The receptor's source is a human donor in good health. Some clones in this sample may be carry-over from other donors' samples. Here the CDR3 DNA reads TGTGCCACCAGCAGGGGAAGGGGCGGAAGTGAAAAACTGTTTTTT. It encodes CATSRGRGGSEKLFF.